Listed below are T cell receptor beta chains from one sample, sequenced in a study of T-cell reconstitution after alpha-beta-depleted transplantation in children. TCRdb passed the PCR reads through MiXCR, listing each CDR3 protein once. The sample carries around 300,000 distinct CDR3 sequences, around 10% recorded once. Sequences were derived from PBMCs, sampled before TCRalphabeta/CD19-depleted stem cell transplant. All receptors come from a boy less than two years old with acute myeloid leukemia, due to receive a stem cell transplant. CDR3s include the opening cysteine and the closing phenylalanine or tryptophan. A D gene is named only where the DNA matches it firmly. Clone size is given for some rows only: seen once, a few or many times, or a class if the clone is expanded.

j_gene | abundance | len | d_gene | v_gene | CDR3nt | CDR3aa
TRBJ2-1 | many | 15 | - | TRBV24-1 | TGTGCCACCAGTGGCGATGGATGGGGCTACAATGAGCAGTTCTTC | CATSGDGWGYNEQFF
TRBJ2-7 | - | 14 | - | TRBV5-4 | TGTGCCAGCAGGGAGGGGACAGCGAGCTACGAGCAGTACTTC | CASREGTASYEQYF
TRBJ1-3 | many | 12 | - | TRBV5-8 | TGTGCCAGCAGCTGGGGAGGGAACACCATATATTTT | CASSWGGNTIYF
TRBJ2-1 | many | 13 | TRBD2 | TRBV29-1 | TGCAGCGTTGAAACTAGCGGGAGAGCTGAGCAGTTCTTC | CSVETSGRAEQFF
TRBJ2-5 | many | 14 | TRBD1 | TRBV13 | TGTGCCAGCAGCCCCGGGACAGAGCGAGAGACCCAGTACTTC | CASSPGTERETQYF
TRBJ2-7 | many | 17 | TRBD1 | TRBV25-1 | TGTGCCAGCAGATCTAATGACCGAGGACAGGGGTGGGACGAGCAGTACTTC | CASRSNDRGQGWDEQYF
TRBJ2-7 | - | 13 | - | TRBV29-1 | TGCAGCGTTGAGGATGTGGTCTCCTACGAGCAGTACTTC | CSVEDVVSYEQYF
TRBJ2-5 | few | 17 | TRBD2 | TRBV11-1 | TGTGCCAGCAGCTTTCTCAGCCTAGCGGGACACCAAGAGACCCAGTACTTC | CASSFLSLAGHQETQYF
TRBJ2-5 | - | 14 | TRBD1 | TRBV7-2 | TGTGCCAGCAGCTCACAGGGGTTCCAAGAGACCCAGTACTTC | CASSSQGFQETQYF
TRBJ2-7 | many | 11 | TRBD2 | TRBV18 | TGTGCCAGCTCCCGGGGGGGCGAGCAGTACTTC | CASSRGGEQYF
TRBJ2-1 | - | 17 | TRBD2 | TRBV20-1 | TGCTGTGCTAGAGATGGGACTAGCGGGAGGAGTTACAATGAGCAGTTCTTC | CCARDGTSGRSYNEQFF
TRBJ2-1 | many | 14 | TRBD2 | TRBV7-6 | TGTGCCAGCGGGACTAGCGGCTATTACAATGAGCAGTTCTTC | CASGTSGYYNEQFF
TRBJ2-3 | - | 17 | TRBD2 | TRBV12-3/TRBV12-4 | TGTGCCAGCAGTTCGACCTACACCGGGACTAACACAGATACGCAGTATTTT | CASSSTYTGTNTDTQYF
TRBJ2-7 | many | 12 | - | TRBV6-6 | TGTGCCAGCAGTTACAAGGGTTACGAGCAGTACTTC | CASSYKGYEQYF
TRBJ2-5 | - | 15 | - | TRBV28 | TGTGCCAGCACCCCTACTCTGACAGGTGGAGAGACCCAGTACTTC | CASTPTLTGGETQYF
TRBJ2-3 | few | 13 | TRBD2 | TRBV9 | TGTGCCAGCAGCGTAGGACTAGCGGGTACGCAGTATTTT | CASSVGLAGTQYF
TRBJ2-7 | many | 14 | TRBD1 | TRBV20-1 | TGCAGTGCTACCTCCCGGGACAGAGACCTCGAGCAGTACTTC | CSATSRDRDLEQYF
TRBJ1-2 | - | 15 | - | TRBV9 | TGTGCCAGCAGCGTAGGGGACCGAAGAAACTATGGCTACACCTTC | CASSVGDRRNYGYTF
TRBJ1-6 | few | 18 | - | TRBV5-1 | TGCGCCAGCAGCTTGGAAGGGGCAGGGAGCTCCTATAATTCACCCCTCCACTTT | CASSLEGAGSSYNSPLHF
TRBJ1-1 | many | 15 | - | TRBV12-3/TRBV12-4 | TGTGCCAGCAGTTTAGCGCAGTTGGGAAACACTGAAGCTTTCTTT | CASSLAQLGNTEAFF
TRBJ2-1 | many | 14 | - | TRBV19 | TGTGCCAGTAGTTCCCGGGACCGGTACAATGAGCAGTTCTTC | CASSSRDRYNEQFF
TRBJ2-3 | many | 21 | TRBD2 | TRBV5-1 | TGCGCCAGCAGCTTGGCTCGGTCGGAGCCTGTGGCTAGCGGGAGGAGAGATACGCAGTATTTT | CASSLARSEPVASGRRDTQYF
TRBJ2-7 | many | 15 | TRBD1 | TRBV4-3 | TGCGCCAGCAGCCAAGGGTACAGGGGCGCCTACGAGCAGTACTTC | CASSQGYRGAYEQYF
TRBJ1-3 | many | 17 | - | TRBV10-3 | TGTGCCATCAGTGAGCCCCGGACCGGTAGCTCTGGAAACACCATATATTTT | CAISEPRTGSSGNTIYF